Described below is a single T cell receptor beta chain sequence and its context. Its cognate antigen is unknown. The sample is drawn from a study of PD-1 blockade in classical Hodgkin lymphoma. Study-level results: TCR diversity rose significantly by C4D1 in CD4+ but not CD8+ cells.

Each patient relapsed following autologous stem cell transplantation, and prior brentuximab vedotin exposure differed. The V segment lost 1 base and the J segment 5 bases; nucleotides outside the gene matches: 4. Germline CDR1 reads LGHNA; CDR2 reads YSLEER. This CDR3 region has 15 residues. Data came from immunoSEQ multiplex PCR; TCRdb stores just in-frame clones and leaves some out. The sample consists of some 64,000 clones, approximately 88% of them appearing once. The clonotype comes from a human donor with classical Hodgkin lymphoma. Here the sequenced sample was peripheral blood mononuclear cells (PBMCs), taken at baseline. The V and J genes are TRBV4-3 and TRBJ1-4; TRBD1 agrees at 7 bases. The CDR3 spells CASSQGTGENEKLFF. The CDR3 nucleotides read TGCGCCAGCAGCCAAGGCACAGGGGAGAATGAAAAACTGTTTTTT.